This TCR beta chain is drawn from a study of neurological immune-mediated disorders. General study results and limits: Private repertoires in all groups were suggested, as expanded clones shared no CDR3 amino acid sequences across subjects.

Template-switch 5'RACE cDNA synthesis added a 10-nucleotide unique molecular identifier. From 15-18 subjects, over 160 million TCR-beta sequences were obtained in each sequencing run. TCRdb used MiXCR to reprocess the 5' RACE reads, holding one entry per CDR3 protein. The sample has 46,000 or so distinct CDR3 sequences; approximately 10% are singletons. This clonotype was detected many times. Its antigen is not known. Trimming cost V 1 base and J 9 bases, with 10 bases left between them. Germline CDR1 is SEHNR and CDR2 is FQNEAQ (reference sequence). The CDR3 has 13 amino acids. The V gene is TRBV7-9, the J gene TRBJ2-1; tentative D call: TRBD1 (6 bases). The clonotype was recovered from a woman aged 40 to 55 with HTLV-1-associated myelopathy (HAM/TSP). The source material was PBMCs. CDR3 DNA sequence: TGTGCCAGCAGCTTAGGGGGGCGCGGTGAGCAGTTCTTC. Residues: CASSLGGRGEQFF.